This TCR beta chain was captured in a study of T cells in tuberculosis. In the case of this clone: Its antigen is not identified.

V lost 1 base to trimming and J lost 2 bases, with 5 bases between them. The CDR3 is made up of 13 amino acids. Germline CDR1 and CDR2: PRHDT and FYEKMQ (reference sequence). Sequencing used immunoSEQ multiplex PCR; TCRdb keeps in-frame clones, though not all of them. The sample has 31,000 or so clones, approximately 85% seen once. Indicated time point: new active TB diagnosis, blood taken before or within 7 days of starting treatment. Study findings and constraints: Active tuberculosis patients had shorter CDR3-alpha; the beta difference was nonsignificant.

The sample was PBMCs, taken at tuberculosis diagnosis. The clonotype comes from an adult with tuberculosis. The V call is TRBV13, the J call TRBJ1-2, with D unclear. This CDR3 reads CASSLEQNYGYTF. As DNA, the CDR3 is TGTGCCAGCAGCTTAGAACAGAACTATGGCTACACCTTC.